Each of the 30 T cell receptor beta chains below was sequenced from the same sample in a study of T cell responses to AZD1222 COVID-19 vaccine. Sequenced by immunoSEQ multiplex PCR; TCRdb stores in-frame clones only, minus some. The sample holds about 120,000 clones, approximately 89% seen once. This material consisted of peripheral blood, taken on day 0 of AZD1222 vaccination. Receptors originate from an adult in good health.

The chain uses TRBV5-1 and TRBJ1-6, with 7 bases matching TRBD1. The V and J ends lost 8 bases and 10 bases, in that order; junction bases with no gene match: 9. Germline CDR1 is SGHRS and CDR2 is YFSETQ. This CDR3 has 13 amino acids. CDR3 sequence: CASALTGQSPLHF. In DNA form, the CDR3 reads TGCGCCAGTGCCTTGACAGGGCAGTCACCCCTCCACTTT.

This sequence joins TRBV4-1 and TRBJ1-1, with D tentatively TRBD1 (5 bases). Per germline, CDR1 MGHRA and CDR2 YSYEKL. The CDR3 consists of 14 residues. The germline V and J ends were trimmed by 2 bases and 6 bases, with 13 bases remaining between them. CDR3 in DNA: TGCGCCAGCAGCCAATCAGGGATAGGGGCTGAAGCTTTCTTT. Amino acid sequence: CASSQSGIGAEAFF.

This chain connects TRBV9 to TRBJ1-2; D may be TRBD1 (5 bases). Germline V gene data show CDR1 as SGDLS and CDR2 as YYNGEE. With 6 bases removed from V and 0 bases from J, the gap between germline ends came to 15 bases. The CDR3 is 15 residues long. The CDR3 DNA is TGTGCCAGCACCAAAGGGGCCGAAACTAACTATGGCTACACCTTC. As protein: CASTKGAETNYGYTF.

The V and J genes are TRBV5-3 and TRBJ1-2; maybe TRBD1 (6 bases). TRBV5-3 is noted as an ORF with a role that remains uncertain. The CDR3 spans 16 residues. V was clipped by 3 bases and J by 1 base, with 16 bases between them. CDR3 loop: CARSWDYRDINYGYTF. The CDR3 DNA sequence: TGTGCCAGAAGCTGGGACTACAGGGACATTAACTATGGCTACACCTTC.

CDR3 DNA: TGTGCCAGCAGTCCGACAGTTAACTATGGCTACACCTTC. It translates to CASSPTVNYGYTF. This chain connects TRBV12-3 or TRBV12-4 to TRBJ1-2, with D possibly being TRBD1 (5 bases). Trimming removed 5 bases from V and 1 base from J, with 8 bases in between. This CDR3 has 13 residues.

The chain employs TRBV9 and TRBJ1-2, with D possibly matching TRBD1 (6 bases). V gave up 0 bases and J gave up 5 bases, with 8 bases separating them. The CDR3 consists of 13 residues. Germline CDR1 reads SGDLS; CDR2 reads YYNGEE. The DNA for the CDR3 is TGTGCCAGCAGCGTAGACAGGGATTATGGCTACACCTTC. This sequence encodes CASSVDRDYGYTF.

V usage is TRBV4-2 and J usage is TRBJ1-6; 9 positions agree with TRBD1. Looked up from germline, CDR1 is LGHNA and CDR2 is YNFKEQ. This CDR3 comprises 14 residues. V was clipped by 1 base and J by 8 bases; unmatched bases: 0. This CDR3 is CASSQGQGDSPLHF. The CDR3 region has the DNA TGTGCCAGCAGCCAAGGACAGGGGGATTCACCCCTCCACTTT.

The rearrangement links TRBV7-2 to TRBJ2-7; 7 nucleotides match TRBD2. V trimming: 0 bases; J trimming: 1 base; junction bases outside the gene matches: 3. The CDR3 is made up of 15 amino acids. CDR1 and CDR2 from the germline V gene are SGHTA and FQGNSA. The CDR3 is CASSLAGGISYEQYF. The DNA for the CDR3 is TGTGCCAGCAGCTTAGCGGGGGGGATATCCTACGAGCAGTACTTC.

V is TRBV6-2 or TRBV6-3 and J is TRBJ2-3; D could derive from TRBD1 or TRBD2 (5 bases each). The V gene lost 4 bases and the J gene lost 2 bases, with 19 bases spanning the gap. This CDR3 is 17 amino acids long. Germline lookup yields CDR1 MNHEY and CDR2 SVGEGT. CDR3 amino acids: CASSLLWDPILTDTQYF. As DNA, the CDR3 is TGTGCCAGCAGTTTGCTTTGGGACCCAATCCTCACAGATACGCAGTATTTT.

CDR3 amino acids: CASSVTAGGNNEQFF. CDR3 DNA: TGTGCCAGCAGTGTAACGGCGGGGGGGAACAATGAGCAGTTCTTC. The chain recombines TRBV6-4 with TRBJ2-1, with TRBD2 matching over 9 bases. Germline V gene sequence: CDR1 MRHNA, CDR2 SNTAGT. The V segment lost 4 bases and the J segment 5 bases; nucleotides outside the gene matches: 6. This CDR3 is 15 amino acids long.

The chain's CDR3 is CASSSTGAVNTEAFF. DNA of the CDR3: TGTGCCAGCAGTTCGACAGGGGCAGTGAACACTGAAGCTTTCTTT. This chain uses TRBV28 with TRBJ1-1; TRBD1 aligns across 8 bases. V lost 4 bases to trimming and J lost 0 bases; unmatched junction nucleotides: 4. The CDR3 is 15 amino acids. Germline V CDR1 and CDR2: MDHEN, SYDVKM.

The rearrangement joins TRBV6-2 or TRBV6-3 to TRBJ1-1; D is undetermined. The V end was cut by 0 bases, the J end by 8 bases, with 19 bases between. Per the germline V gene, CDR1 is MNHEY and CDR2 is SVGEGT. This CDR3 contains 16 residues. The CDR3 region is CASSYSLPGRTKEAFF. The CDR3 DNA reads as TGTGCCAGCAGTTACTCGCTTCCAGGCCGAACGAAGGAAGCTTTCTTT.

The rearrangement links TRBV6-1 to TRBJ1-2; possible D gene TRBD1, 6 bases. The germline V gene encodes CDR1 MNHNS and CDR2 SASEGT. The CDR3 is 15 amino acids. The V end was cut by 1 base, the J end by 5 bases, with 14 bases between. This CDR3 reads CASSEGGGQGYGYTF. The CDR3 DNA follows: TGTGCCAGCAGTGAAGGGGGGGGGCAGGGGTATGGCTACACCTTC.

The CDR3 DNA reads TGTGCCACCAGCAGAGATGGAGTGGGGCGCGGAGAGACCCAGTACTTC. This codes for CATSRDGVGRGETQYF. The chain has TRBV15 and TRBJ2-5; perhaps TRBD1 as D (5 bases). The CDR3 consists of 16 residues. V was cut by 0 bases and J by 4 bases, with 15 bases left in between. Germline CDR1 and CDR2: LNHNV and YYDKDF (reference sequence). The full variable domain, completed using reference TRBV15 and TRBJ2-5, is DAMVIQNPRYQVTQFGKPVTLSCSQTLNHNVMYWYQQKSSQAPKLLFHYYDKDFNNEADTPDNFQSRRPNTSFCFLDIRSPGLGDTAMYLCATSRDGVGRGETQYFGPGTRLLVL.

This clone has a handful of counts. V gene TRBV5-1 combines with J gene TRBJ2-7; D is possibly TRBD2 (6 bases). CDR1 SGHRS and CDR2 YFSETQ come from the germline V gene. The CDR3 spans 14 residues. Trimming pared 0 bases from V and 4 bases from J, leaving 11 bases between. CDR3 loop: CASSLVGSGYEQYF. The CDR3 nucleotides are TGCGCCAGCAGCTTGGTTGGCAGCGGGTACGAGCAGTACTTC.

CDR3 residues: CASSLSGVRGRVDYGYTF. In nucleotides, the CDR3 is TGTGCCAGCAGCTTAAGTGGGGTCAGGGGGCGCGTGGACTATGGCTACACCTTC. The rearrangement joins TRBV7-2 to TRBJ1-2; 8 bases map to TRBD1. Germline V gene data show CDR1 as SGHTA and CDR2 as FQGNSA. V trimming: 2 bases; J trimming: 3 bases; junction bases outside the gene matches: 14. This CDR3 has 18 amino acids.

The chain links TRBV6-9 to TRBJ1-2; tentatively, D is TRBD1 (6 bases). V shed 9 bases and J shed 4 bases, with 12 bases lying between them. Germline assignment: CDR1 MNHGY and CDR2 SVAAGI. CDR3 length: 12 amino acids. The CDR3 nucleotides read TGTGCCAGGCCGGGGGGCAGCTATGGCTACACCTTC. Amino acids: CARPGGSYGYTF.

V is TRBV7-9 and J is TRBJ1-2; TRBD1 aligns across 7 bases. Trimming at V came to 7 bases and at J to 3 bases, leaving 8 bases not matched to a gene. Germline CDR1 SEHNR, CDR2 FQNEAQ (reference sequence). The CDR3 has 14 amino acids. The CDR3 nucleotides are TGTGCCAGCACCCAGAGGGGGACAGACTATGGCTACACCTTC. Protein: CASTQRGTDYGYTF.

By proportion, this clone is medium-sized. In DNA, the CDR3 is TGTGCCAGCAGCCAAGAGATAGCGGGGAGCTCCTACGAGCAGTACTTC. It translates to CASSQEIAGSSYEQYF. The V call is TRBV3-1 (or the pseudogene TRBV3-2), the J call TRBJ2-7; TRBD2 matches 8 bases. The germline gives CDR1 LGHDT, CDR2 YNNKEL (reference sequence). This CDR3 is built from 16 residues. Trimming at V came to 0 bases and at J to 0 bases, leaving 4 bases not matched to a gene.

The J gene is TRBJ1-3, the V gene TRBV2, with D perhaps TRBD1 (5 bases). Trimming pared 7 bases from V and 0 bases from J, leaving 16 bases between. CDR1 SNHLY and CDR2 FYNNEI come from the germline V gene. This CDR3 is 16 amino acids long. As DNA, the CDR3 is TGTGCCAGCACTAGCAGACCGAGGGGCTCTGGAAACACCATATATTTT. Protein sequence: CASTSRPRGSGNTIYF.

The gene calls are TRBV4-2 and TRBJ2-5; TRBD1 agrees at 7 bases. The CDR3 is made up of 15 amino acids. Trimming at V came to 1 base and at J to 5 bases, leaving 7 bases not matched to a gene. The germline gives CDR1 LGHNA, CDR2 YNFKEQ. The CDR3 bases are TGTGCCAGCAGCCAAGTTGAAGGGGGCGGGGAGACCCAGTACTTC. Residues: CASSQVEGGGETQYF.

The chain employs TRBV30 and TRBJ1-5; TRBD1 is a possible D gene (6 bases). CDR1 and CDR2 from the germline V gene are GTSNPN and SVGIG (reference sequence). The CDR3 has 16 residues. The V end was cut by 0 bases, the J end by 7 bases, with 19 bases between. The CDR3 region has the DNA TGTGCCTGGAGTGTACCCAGGCAGGGGAGTGTGCAGCCCCAGCATTTT. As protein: CAWSVPRQGSVQPQHF.

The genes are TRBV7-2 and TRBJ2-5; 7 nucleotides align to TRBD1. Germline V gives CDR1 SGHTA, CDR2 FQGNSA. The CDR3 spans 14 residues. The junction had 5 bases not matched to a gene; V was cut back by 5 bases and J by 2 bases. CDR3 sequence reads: CASSGEDRQETQYF. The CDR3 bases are TGTGCCAGCAGCGGAGAGGACAGGCAAGAGACCCAGTACTTC.

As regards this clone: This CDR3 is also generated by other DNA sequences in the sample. CDR3 in amino acids: CASRQTGGPYNEQFF. CDR3 coding DNA: TGTGCCAGCAGGCAGACAGGGGGCCCTTACAATGAGCAGTTCTTC. V is TRBV11-1 and J is TRBJ2-1; TRBD1 matches at 10 bases. Germline trimming cut 6 bases from V and 4 bases from J; bases unmatched to any gene: 6. Germline assignment: CDR1 SGHAT and CDR2 FQDESV (reference sequence). The CDR3 runs to 15 residues.

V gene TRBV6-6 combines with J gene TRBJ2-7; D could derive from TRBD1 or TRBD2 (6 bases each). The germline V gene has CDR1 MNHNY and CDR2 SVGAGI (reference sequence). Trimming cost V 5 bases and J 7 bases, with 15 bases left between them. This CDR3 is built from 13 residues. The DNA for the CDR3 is TGTGCCAGCAGTCACAGGGAGGAGAGGGAGCAGTACTTC. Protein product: CASSHREEREQYF.

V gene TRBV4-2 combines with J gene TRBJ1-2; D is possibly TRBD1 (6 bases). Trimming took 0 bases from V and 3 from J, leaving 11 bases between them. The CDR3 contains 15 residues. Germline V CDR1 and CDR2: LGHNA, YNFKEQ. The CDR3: CASSQDSQGHYGYTF. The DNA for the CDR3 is TGTGCCAGCAGCCAAGACTCACAGGGACACTATGGCTACACCTTC.

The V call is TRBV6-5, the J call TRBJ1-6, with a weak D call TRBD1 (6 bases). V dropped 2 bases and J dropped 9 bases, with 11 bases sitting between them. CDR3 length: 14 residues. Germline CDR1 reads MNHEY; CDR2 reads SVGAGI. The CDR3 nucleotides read TGTGCCAGCAGTTACGGGGGCCGGGGTTCACCCCTCCACTTT. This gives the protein CASSYGGRGSPLHF.

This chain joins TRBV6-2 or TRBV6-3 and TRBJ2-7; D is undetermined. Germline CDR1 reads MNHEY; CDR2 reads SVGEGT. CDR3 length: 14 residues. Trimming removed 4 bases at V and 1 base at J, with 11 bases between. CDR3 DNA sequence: TGTGCCAGCAGTTCTAGGACGGTGTCCTACGAGCAGTACTTC. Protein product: CASSSRTVSYEQYF.

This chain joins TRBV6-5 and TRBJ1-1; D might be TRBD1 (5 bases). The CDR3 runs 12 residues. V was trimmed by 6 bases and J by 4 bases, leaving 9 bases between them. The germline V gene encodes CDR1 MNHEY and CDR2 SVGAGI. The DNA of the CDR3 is TGTGCCAGCAGAACAGACAGCACTGAAGCTTTCTTT. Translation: CASRTDSTEAFF.

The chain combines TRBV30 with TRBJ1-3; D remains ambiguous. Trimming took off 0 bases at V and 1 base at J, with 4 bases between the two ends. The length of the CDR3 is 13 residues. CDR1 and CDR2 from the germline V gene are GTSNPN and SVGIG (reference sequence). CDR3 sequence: CAWSVGSGNTIYF. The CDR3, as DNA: TGTGCCTGGAGTGTGGGATCTGGAAACACCATATATTTT. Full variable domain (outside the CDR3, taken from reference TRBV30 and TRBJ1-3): SQTIHQWPATLVQPVGSPLSLECTVEGTSNPNLYWYRQAAGRGLQLLFYSVGIGQISSEVPQNLSASRPQDRQFILSSKKLLLSDSGFYLCAWSVGSGNTIYFGEGSWLTVV.